These 4 T cell receptor beta chains share one sample of origin, sequenced in a study of blood T cell repertoires in COVID-19 (dated by TCRdb to about 2020). The library came from the immunoSEQ multiplex PCR assay. TCRdb carries this immuneACCESS record with in-frame sequences only. Its versions omit some clonotypes, under half of them owing to an unresolved V gene in the studies checked, with the rest unexplained. The sample yields some 520,000 clones; roughly nine tenths were counted once. The ten largest clones represent around 0.95% of the sample. Sequenced input: peripheral blood. These receptor sequences come from a man in his late teens or twenties with COVID-19, enrolled during active disease.

The CDR3 DNA reads TGTGCCAGCAGCAAAAAGGGAGTGGCGGACTCCTACAATGAGCAGTTCTTC. Amino acid sequence: CASSKKGVADSYNEQFF. This chain joins TRBV21-1 and TRBJ2-1; the table's D call TRBD2 went unverified against the DNA. TRBV21-1 counts as a pseudogene. The CDR3 covers 17 residues.

The chain is built from TRBV7-9 and TRBJ2-7, with D possibly matching TRBD2 (7 bases). This CDR3 spans 14 amino acids. Germline assignment: CDR1 SEHNR and CDR2 FQNEAQ (reference sequence). V lost 4 bases and J 0 bases, leaving 10 bases between the germline ends. In nucleotides, the CDR3 is TGTGCCAGCAGCTCGGGGGGCAGCTCCTACGAGCAGTACTTC. Translating it yields CASSSGGSSYEQYF.

The chain combines TRBV5-6 with TRBJ2-7; 10 bases fit TRBD2. This CDR3 has 14 amino acids. In germline, CDR1 is SGHDT, CDR2 YYEEEE. The V gene end was trimmed by 7 bases and the J gene end by 7 bases; junction bases not matched to a gene: 11. Here the CDR3 reads CASVLAGALREQYF. CDR3 DNA sequence: TGTGCCAGCGTTCTAGCGGGAGCCCTTAGGGAGCAGTACTTC.

The rearrangement uses TRBV2 and TRBJ2-7, with 9 positions matching TRBD1. V was clipped by 1 base and J by 4 bases; unmatched bases: 8. The CDR3 contains 16 residues. The germline CDR1 and CDR2 sequences are SNHLY and FYNNEI. The CDR3 DNA is TGTGCCAGCAGTGAAGGCAAAGGACAGGGGTGGTACGAGCAGTACTTC. It encodes CASSEGKGQGWYEQYF.